The 14 T cell receptor beta chains presented below share a single source sample, sequenced in a study of response to subunit inactivated influenza vaccine listed by TCRdb under 2018. Libraries came from RT-PCR. Sequencing was performed on an Illumina HiSeq 2500. The public reads were quality trimmed at Q25 with fastp and then assembled into clones with MiXCR by TCRdb, keeping productive beta chains. Every CDR3 protein is listed once, alongside the most common genes and DNA of its rows. Here the sample has about 540,000 distinct CDR3 sequences; 20% to 25% occur a single time. Approximately 2.9% of the sample goes to the ten largest clones. These sequences were also reported in another study, on T cells expressing NK-cell markers. Looking at the second paper: TCR beta cDNA libraries were prepared using 5'RACE template switching, which introduced a universal primer site and unique molecular identifiers.

The source was CD4+ T cells sorted from PBMCs, collected 11 to 12 days after vaccination. The origin of the receptors is a man in his fifties who received an inactivated influenza vaccine. Donor details come from another sample of the same person, matched by shared clones.

This clonotype was recorded a few times. V and J are TRBV11-3 and TRBJ2-1; 8 nucleotides line up with TRBD2. This CDR3 contains 17 residues. From germline, CDR1 is SGHNT and CDR2 YENEEA. Trimming took 1 base from V and 6 from J; bases not matched to a gene: 11. CDR3 in DNA: TGTGCCAGCAGCTTAGTCCGAGCGGGAGTGGAGGCCAATGAGCAGTTCTTC. Translation: CASSLVRAGVEANEQFF.

This clonotype has only a few counts. The chain combines TRBV18 with TRBJ2-3; the match to TRBD2 covers 7 bases. Germline V gene data show CDR1 as KGHSH and CDR2 as LQKENI. V trimming: 0 bases; J trimming: 5 bases; junction bases outside the gene matches: 5. The CDR3 covers 15 residues. CDR3 nucleotide sequence: TGTGCCAGCTCACCACCTAGCGGGCAGCGAGATACGCAGTATTTT. Translating gives CASSPPSGQRDTQYF.

V gene TRBV5-6 combines with J gene TRBJ2-1; TRBD2 matches 11 bases. Germline CDR1 and CDR2: SGHDT and YYEEEE. The CDR3 runs 17 residues. V gave up 0 bases and J gave up 8 bases; unmatched junction bases: 10. This CDR3 is CASSLVTSGIKGHEQFF. The CDR3 nucleotides are TGTGCCAGCAGCTTGGTGACTAGCGGGATCAAGGGACATGAGCAGTTCTTC.

J is TRBJ2-2 and V is TRBV20-1; 8 bases fit TRBD2. V dropped 6 bases and J dropped 6; count of bases not matched to a gene: 6. In germline, CDR1 is DFQATT, CDR2 SNEGSKA (reference sequence). The CDR3 contains 13 residues. The CDR3 region is CSAPLAGSGELFF. The CDR3 coding sequence is TGCAGTGCCCCTTTAGCGGGGTCCGGGGAGCTGTTTTTT.

The chain has TRBV10-3 and TRBJ2-7, with D maybe TRBD2 (5 bases). Between the trimmed V and J ends, which lost 7 bases and 2 bases, there was a span of 15 bases. This CDR3 has 14 amino acids. CDR1 and CDR2 (germline): ENHRY, SYGVKD. CDR3 in amino acids: CAITATGGPYEQYF. DNA for the CDR3: TGTGCCATCACTGCGACTGGCGGGCCCTACGAGCAGTACTTC.

This clonotype was counted a few times. The chain uses TRBV7-2 and TRBJ2-3; D is possibly TRBD1 (5 bases). Germline loops: CDR1 SGHTA, CDR2 FQGNSA. Trimming removed 1 base at V and 0 bases at J, with 11 bases between. The CDR3 is 16 residues long. CDR3 in amino acids: CASSLGETVSTDTQYF. The DNA for the CDR3 is TGTGCCAGCAGCTTAGGCGAGACAGTTAGCACAGATACGCAGTATTTT.

The chain links TRBV12-3 or TRBV12-4 to TRBJ1-6, with D perhaps matching TRBD1 (6 bases). V was shortened by 6 bases and J by 6 bases, with 9 bases between the two germline ends. The CDR3 loop spans 13 amino acids. DNA of the CDR3: TGTGCCAGCAGATTCAGGGGTAATTCACCCCTCCACTTT. This sequence encodes CASRFRGNSPLHF.

The chain combines TRBV3-1 with TRBJ2-7; D unclear. The CDR3 covers 12 residues. V shed 1 base and J shed 4 bases, with 5 bases lying between them. The V gene's germline CDR1 is LGHDT and CDR2 YNNKEL (reference sequence). The CDR3 DNA reads as TGTGCCAGCAGCCAAGGGAAGTACGAGCAGTACTTC. It translates to CASSQGKYEQYF.

This sequence joins TRBV19 and TRBJ2-2, with 8 bases fitting TRBD1. In germline, CDR1 is LNHDA, CDR2 SQIVND (reference sequence). V was pared by 3 bases and J by 0 bases, with 6 bases of the junction left unmatched. This CDR3 has 17 residues. CDR3 sequence: CASSMVAGGANTGELFF. In nucleotides, the CDR3 is TGTGCCAGTAGTATGGTGGCAGGGGGCGCGAACACCGGGGAGCTGTTTTTT.

On this clonotype itself: The junction differs from germline at one of its ends, possibly a read error. The chain is built from TRBV4-3 and TRBJ2-2; a possible D gene is TRBD2 (5 bases). In germline, CDR1 is LGHNA, CDR2 YSLEER. The CDR3 spans 14 residues. The CDR3 reads CASSQDFSSGVLFF. Written as DNA, the CDR3 is TGCGCCAGCAGCCAAGATTTTTCTTCCGGGGTGCTGTTTTTT.

This clonotype occurred many times. The chain recombines TRBV24-1 with TRBJ2-1; 11 bases map to TRBD2. There are 16 residues in the CDR3. V lost 1 base and J lost 7; bases outside the gene matches: 5. Per germline, CDR1 KGHDR and CDR2 SFDVKD. The DNA for the CDR3 is TGTGCCACCAGTGATTTCGGCATAGCGGGGGGGAATGAGCAGTTCTTC. Its translation is CATSDFGIAGGNEQFF.

This clonotype came up a few times. The rearrangement uses TRBV12-3 or TRBV12-4 and TRBJ2-3; 9 positions match TRBD2. J was trimmed by 1 base and V by 8 bases; bases with no gene match: 7. The CDR3 runs to 15 residues. The CDR3, as DNA: TGTGCCAGCGTGACTAGCGGTCTCCGCACAGATACGCAGTATTTT. Translation: CASVTSGLRTDTQYF.

The V call is TRBV7-2, the J call TRBJ2-1; 13 bases are a match to TRBD2. The V gene's germline CDR1 is SGHTA and CDR2 FQGNSA. Unmatched junction bases numbered 10, after V lost 5 bases and J lost 12 bases. This CDR3 is built from 15 residues. CDR3 sequence reads: CASSQTSGGSGVQFF. The CDR3 DNA is TGTGCCAGCAGCCAGACTAGCGGGGGGAGTGGGGTGCAGTTCTTC.

This clonotype has just a few counts. V gene TRBV20-1 combines with J gene TRBJ2-4; possibly TRBD1 for D (6 bases). V lost 0 bases, J lost 6 bases, and 15 bases lay in between. In germline, CDR1 is DFQATT, CDR2 SNEGSKA (reference sequence). The CDR3 totals 15 residues. The CDR3 bases are TGCAGTGCTAGAGAAAGGGGCCAGGGGATAAACATTCAGTACTTC. Translation: CSARERGQGINIQYF.